The clone carrying this T cell receptor beta chain has only one observation. Germline-derived CDR1 and CDR2 are SGHVS and FNYEAQ. J lost 5 bases, V lost 1 base, and 5 bases had no gene match. This CDR3 is built from 14 residues. These data come from a study of graft-versus-host responses after intestinal transplantation. The overall study: Tacrolimus and steroids were given for 2 to 3 years to all recipients after anti-thymocyte globulin induction.

Measured with immunoSEQ multiplex PCR; TCRdb has only the in-frame clones, and not every one. The sample lists some 77,000 clones, around 92% occurring once. This sequence joins TRBV7-6 and TRBJ2-7; 7 positions match TRBD2. Sequences were derived from PBMCs, sampled 98 days after intestinal transplantation. This clonotype originated in a human patient who received an intestinal transplant, so some T cells may come from the graft donor. In DNA, the CDR3 is TGTGCCAGCAGCTTAGGTCCTAGCGGCAACGAGCAGTACTTC. It codes for CASSLGPSGNEQYF. The entire variable domain, with the rest obtained from reference TRBV7-6 and TRBJ2-7, is as follows: GAGVSQSPRYKVTKRGQDVALRCDPISGHVSLYWYRQALGQGPEFLTYFNYEAQQDKSGLPNDRFSAERPEGSISTLTIQRTEQRDSAMYRCASSLGPSGNEQYFGPGTRLTVT.